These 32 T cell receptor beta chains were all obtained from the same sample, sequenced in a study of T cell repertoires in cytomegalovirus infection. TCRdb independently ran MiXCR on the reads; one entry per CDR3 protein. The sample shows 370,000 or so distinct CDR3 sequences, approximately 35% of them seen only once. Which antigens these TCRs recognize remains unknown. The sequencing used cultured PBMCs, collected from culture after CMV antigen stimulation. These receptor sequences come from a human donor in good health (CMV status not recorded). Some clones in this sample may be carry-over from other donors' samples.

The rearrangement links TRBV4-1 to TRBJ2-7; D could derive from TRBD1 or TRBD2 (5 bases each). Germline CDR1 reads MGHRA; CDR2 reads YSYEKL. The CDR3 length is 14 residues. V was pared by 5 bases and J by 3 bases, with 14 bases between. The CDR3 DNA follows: TGCGCCAGCAGCATCCGGGACCCAAACTACGAGCAGTACGTC. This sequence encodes CASSIRDPNYEQYV.

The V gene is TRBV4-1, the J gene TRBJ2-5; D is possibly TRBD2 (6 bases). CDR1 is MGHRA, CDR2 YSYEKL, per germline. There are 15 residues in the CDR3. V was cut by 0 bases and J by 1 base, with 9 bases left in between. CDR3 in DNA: TGCGCCAGCAGCCAAGATGGGGACTTCCAAGAGACCCAGTACTTC. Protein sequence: CASSQDGDFQETQYF.

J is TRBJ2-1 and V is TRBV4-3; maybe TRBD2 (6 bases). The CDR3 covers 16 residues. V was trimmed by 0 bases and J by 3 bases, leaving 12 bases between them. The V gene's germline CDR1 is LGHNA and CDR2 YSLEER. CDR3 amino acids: CASSQDVGRDYNEQFF. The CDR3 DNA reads TGCGCCAGCAGCCAAGATGTAGGGCGGGACTACAATGAGCAGTTCTTC.

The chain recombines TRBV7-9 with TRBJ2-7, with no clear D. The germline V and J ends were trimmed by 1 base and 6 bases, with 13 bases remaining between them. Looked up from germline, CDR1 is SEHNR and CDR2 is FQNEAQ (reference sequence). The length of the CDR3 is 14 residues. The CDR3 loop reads CASSLEPALAEQYF. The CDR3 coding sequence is TGTGCCAGCAGCTTAGAACCAGCCCTCGCCGAGCAGTACTTC.

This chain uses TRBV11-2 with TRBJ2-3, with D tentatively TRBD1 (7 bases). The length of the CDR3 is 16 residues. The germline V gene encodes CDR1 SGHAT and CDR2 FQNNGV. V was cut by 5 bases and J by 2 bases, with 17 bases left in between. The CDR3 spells CASSRGTDSLTDTQYF. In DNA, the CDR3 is TGTGCCAGCAGCCGCGGGACAGATAGCCTCACAGATACGCAGTATTTT.

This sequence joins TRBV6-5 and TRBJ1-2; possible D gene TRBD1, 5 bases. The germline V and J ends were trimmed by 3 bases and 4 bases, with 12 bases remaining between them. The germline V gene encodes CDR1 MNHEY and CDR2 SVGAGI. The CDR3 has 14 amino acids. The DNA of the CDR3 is TGTGCCAGCAGTTATCAGGGTTGGAGCTATGGCTACACCTTC. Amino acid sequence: CASSYQGWSYGYTF.

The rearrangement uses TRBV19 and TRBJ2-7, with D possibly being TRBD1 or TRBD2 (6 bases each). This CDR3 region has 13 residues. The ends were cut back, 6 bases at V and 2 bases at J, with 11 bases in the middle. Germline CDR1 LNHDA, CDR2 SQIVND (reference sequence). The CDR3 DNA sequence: TGTGCCAGTAGCCTGCGGGACACCTACGAGCAGTACTTC. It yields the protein CASSLRDTYEQYF.

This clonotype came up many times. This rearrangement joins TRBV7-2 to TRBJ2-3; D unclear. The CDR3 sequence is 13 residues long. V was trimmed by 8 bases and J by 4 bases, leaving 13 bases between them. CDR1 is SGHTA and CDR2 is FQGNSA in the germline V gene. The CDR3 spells CASLRMGSDTQYF. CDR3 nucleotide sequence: TGTGCCAGCTTGAGAATGGGCTCAGATACGCAGTATTTT.

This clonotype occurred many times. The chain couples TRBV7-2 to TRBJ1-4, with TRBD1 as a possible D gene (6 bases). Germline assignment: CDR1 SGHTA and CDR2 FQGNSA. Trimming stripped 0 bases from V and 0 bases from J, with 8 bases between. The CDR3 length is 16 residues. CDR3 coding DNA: TGTGCCAGCAGCTTAGCAGGGGGGGCAACTAATGAAAAACTGTTTTTT. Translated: CASSLAGGATNEKLFF.

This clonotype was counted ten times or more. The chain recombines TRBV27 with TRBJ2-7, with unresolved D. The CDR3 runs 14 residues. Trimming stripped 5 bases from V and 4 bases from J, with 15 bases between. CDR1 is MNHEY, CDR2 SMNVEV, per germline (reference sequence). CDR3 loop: CASSPQTLNYEQYF. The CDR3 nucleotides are TGTGCCAGCAGTCCACAGACCCTAAATTACGAGCAGTACTTC.

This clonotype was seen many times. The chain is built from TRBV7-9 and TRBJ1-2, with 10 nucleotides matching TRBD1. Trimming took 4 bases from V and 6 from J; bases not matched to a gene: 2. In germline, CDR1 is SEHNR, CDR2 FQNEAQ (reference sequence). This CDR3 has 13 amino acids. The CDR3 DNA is TGTGCCAGCAGCTATGGGACAGGGGATGGCTACACCTTC. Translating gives CASSYGTGDGYTF. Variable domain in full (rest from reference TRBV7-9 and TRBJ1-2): DTGVSQNPRHKITKRGQNVTFRCDPISEHNRLYWYRQTLGQGPEFLTYFQNEAQLEKSRLLSDRFSAERPKGSFSTLEIQRTEQGDSAMYLCASSYGTGDGYTFGSGTRLTVV.

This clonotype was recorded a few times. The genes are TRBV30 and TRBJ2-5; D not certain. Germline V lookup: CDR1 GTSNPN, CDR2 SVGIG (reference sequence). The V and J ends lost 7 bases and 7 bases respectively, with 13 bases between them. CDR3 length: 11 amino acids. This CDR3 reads CASHTRGTQYF. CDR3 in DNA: TGTGCCTCCCATACCCGAGGGACCCAGTACTTC.

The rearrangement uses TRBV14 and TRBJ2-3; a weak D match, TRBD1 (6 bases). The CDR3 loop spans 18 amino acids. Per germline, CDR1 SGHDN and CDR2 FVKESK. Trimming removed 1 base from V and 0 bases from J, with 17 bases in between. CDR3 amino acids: CASSQAPKRTASTDTQYF. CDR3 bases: TGTGCCAGCAGCCAAGCGCCAAAGAGGACAGCTAGCACAGATACGCAGTATTTT.

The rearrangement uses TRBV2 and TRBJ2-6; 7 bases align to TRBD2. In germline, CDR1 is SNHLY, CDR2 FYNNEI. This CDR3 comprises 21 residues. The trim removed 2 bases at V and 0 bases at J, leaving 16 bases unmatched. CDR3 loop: CASSESRAGTKTISGANVLTF. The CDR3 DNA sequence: TGTGCCAGCAGTGAATCTCGGGCCGGGACTAAGACAATCTCTGGGGCCAACGTCCTGACTTTC.

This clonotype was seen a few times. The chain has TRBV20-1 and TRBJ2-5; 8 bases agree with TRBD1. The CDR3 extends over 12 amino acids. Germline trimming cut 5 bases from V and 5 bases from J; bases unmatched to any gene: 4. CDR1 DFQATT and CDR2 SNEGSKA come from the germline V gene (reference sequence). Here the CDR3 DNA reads TGCAGTGCTGACCACAGGGGGGAGACCCAGTACTTC. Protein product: CSADHRGETQYF.

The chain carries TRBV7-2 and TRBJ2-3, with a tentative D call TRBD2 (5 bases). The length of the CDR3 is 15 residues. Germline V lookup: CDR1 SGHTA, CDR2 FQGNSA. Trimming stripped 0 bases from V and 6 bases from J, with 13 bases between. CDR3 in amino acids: CASSLAAAPVDTQYF. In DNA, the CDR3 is TGTGCCAGCAGCTTAGCAGCGGCCCCCGTGGATACGCAGTATTTT.

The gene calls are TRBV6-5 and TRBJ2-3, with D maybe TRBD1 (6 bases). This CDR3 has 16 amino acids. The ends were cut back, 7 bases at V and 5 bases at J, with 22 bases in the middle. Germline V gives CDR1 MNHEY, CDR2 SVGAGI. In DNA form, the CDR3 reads TGTGCCAGCACCCAGGGGCAGGGAATCTATGGAGATACGCAGTATTTT. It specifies CASTQGQGIYGDTQYF.

CDR3 in DNA: TGTGCCAGTAGTATCATGAGACTAGCGGGAGAAGAGACCCAGTACTTC. Translating gives CASSIMRLAGEETQYF. The chain joins TRBV19 to TRBJ2-5; 12 bases map to TRBD2. J lost 3 bases, V lost 3 bases, and 5 bases had no gene match. The germline V gene has CDR1 LNHDA and CDR2 SQIVND (reference sequence). There are 16 residues in the CDR3.

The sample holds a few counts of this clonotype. The CDR3 protein is CASSLGGGNLDTQYF. CDR3 DNA: TGTGCCAGCAGCTTAGGAGGCGGGAACTTAGATACGCAGTATTTT. This chain uses TRBV7-2 with TRBJ2-3; maybe TRBD2 (6 bases). The CDR3 is 15 amino acids. Germline loops: CDR1 SGHTA, CDR2 FQGNSA. V lost 1 base and J 5 bases, leaving 13 bases between the germline ends.

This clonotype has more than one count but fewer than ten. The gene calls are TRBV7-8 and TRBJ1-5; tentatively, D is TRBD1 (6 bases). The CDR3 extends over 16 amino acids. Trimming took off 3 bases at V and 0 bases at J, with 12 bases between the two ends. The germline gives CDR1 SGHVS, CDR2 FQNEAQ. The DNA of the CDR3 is TGTGCCAGCAGCTTTGGACAGCCCTATAGCAATCAGCCCCAGCATTTT. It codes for CASSFGQPYSNQPQHF. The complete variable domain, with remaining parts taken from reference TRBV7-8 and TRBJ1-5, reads GAGVSQSPRYKVAKRGQDVALRCDPISGHVSLFWYQQALGQGPEFLTYFQNEAQLDKSGLPSDRFFAERPEGSVSTLKIQRTQQEDSAVYLCASSFGQPYSNQPQHFGDGTRLSIL.

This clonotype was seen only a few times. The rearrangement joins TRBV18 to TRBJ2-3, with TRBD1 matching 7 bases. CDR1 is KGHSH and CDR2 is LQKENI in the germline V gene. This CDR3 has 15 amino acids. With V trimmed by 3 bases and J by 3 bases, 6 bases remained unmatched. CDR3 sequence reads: CASSPQTGMTDTQYF. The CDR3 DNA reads TGTGCCAGCTCACCTCAGACAGGGATGACAGATACGCAGTATTTT.

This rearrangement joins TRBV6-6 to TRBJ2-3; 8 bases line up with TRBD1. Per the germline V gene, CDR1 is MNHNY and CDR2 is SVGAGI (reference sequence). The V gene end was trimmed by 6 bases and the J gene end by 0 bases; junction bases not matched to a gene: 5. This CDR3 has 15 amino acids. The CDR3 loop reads CASRAYRGSTDTQYF. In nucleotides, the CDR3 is TGTGCCAGCAGGGCATACAGGGGGAGCACAGATACGCAGTATTTT.

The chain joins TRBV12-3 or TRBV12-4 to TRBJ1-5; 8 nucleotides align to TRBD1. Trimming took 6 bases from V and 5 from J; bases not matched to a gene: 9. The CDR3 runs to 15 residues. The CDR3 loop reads CASSDQGAGHQPQHF. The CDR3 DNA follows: TGTGCCAGCAGCGATCAGGGGGCAGGTCATCAGCCCCAGCATTTT.

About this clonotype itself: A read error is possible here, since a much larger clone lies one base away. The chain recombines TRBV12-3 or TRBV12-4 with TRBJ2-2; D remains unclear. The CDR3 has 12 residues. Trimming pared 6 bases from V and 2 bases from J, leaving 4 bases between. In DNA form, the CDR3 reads TGTGCCAGCAGACCCAACACCGGGGAGCTGTTTTTT. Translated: CASRPNTGELFF.

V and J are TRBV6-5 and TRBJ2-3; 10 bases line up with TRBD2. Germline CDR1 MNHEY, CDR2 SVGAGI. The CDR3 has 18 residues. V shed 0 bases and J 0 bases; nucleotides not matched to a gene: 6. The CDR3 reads CASSYSGTSVTSTDTQYF. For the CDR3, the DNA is TGTGCCAGCAGTTACTCGGGGACTAGCGTCACTAGCACAGATACGCAGTATTTT.

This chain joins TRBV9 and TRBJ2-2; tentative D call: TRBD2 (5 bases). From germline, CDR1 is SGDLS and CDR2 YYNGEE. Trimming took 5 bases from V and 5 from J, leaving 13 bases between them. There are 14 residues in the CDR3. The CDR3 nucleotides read TGTGCCAGCAGACCGGAGGCGGGTACCGGGGAGCTGTTTTTT. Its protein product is CASRPEAGTGELFF.

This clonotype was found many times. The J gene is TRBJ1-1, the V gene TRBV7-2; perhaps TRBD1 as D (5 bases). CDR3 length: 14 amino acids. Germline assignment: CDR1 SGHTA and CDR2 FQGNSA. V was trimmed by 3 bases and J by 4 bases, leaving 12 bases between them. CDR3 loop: CASSFGGDSTEAFF. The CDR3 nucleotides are TGTGCCAGCAGCTTTGGGGGGGATAGCACTGAAGCTTTCTTT.

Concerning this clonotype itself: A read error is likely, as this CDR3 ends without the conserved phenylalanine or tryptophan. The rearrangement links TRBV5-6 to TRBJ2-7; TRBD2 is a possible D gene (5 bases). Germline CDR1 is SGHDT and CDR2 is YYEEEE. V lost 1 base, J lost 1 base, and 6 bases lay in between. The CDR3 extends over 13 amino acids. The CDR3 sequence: CASSLRGSYEQYL. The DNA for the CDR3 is TGTGCCAGCAGCTTGCGCGGGTCCTACGAGCAGTACTTG.

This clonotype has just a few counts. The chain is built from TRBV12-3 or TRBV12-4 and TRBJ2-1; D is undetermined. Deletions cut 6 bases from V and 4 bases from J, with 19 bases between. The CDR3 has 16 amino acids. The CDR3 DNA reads TGTGCCAGCAGCACCATTCAACCCAGACGTTACAATGAGCAGTTCTTC. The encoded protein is CASSTIQPRRYNEQFF.

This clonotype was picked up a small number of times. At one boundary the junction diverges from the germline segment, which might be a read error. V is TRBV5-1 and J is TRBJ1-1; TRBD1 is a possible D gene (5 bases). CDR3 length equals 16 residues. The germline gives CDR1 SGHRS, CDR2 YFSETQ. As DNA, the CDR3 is TGTGCCAGCAGCTTGGTGGCCGGGGCCGCGAACACTGAAGCTTTCTTT. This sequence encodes CASSLVAGAANTEAFF. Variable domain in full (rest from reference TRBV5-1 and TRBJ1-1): KAGVTQTPRYLIKTRGQQVTLSCSPISGHRSVSWYQQTPGQGLQFLFEYFSETQRNKGNFPGRFSGRQFSNSRSEMNVSTLELGDSALYLCASSLVAGAANTEAFFGQGTRLTVV.

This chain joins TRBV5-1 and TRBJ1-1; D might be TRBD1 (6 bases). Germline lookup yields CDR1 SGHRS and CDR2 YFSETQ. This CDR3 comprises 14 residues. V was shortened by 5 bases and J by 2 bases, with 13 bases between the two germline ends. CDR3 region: CASSFQGRNTEAFF. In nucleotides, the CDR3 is TGCGCCAGCAGTTTCCAGGGGCGAAACACTGAAGCTTTCTTT.

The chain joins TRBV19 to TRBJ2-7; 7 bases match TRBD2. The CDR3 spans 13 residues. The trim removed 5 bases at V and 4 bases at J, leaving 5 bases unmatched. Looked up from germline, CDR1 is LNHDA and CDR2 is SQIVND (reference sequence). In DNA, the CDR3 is TGTGCCAGTAGTCCCGGCGGGGGATACGAGCAGTACTTC. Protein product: CASSPGGGYEQYF.